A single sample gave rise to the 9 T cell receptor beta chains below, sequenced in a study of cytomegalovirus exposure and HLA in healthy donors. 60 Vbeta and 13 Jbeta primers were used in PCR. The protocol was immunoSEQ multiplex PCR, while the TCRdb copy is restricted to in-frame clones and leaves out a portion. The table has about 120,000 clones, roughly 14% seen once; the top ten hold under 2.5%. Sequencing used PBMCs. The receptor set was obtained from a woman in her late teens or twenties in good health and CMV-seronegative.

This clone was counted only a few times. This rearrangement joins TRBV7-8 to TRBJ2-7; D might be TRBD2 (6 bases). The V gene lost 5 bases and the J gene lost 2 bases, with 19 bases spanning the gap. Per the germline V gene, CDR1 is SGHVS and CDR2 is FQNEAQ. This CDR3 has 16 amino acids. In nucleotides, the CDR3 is TGTGCCAGCAGCGGGGGGATGGGGTTACCCCCCTACGAGCAGTACTTC. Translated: CASSGGMGLPPYEQYF.

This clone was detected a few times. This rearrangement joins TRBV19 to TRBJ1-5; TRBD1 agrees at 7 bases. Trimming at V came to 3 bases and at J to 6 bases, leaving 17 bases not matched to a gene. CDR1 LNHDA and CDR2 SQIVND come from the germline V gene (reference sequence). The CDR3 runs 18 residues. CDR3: CASSIQGVGALSGQPQHF. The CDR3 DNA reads TGTGCCAGTAGTATCCAGGGGGTGGGGGCGTTGAGCGGTCAGCCCCAGCATTTT.

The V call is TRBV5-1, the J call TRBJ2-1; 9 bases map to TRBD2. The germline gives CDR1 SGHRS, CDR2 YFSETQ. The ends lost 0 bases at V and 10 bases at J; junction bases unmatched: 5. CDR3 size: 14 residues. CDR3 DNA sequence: TGCGCCAGCAGCTTGGGACTAGCGGTCGACGAGCAGTTCTTC. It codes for CASSLGLAVDEQFF.

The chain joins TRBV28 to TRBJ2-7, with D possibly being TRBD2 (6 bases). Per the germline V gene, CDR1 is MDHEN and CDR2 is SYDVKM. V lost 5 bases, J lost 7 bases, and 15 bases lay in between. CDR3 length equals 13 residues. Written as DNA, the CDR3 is TGTGCCAGCAGTCCCCCGGGGGTTGGGGAGCAGTACTTC. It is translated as CASSPPGVGEQYF.

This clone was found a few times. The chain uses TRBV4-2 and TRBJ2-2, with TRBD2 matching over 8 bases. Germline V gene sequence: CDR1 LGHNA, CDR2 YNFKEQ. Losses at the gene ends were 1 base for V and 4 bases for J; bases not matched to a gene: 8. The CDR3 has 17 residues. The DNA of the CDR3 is TGTGCCAGCAGCCAAGTCGGGCTAGCGGGTCTCACCGGGGAGCTGTTTTTT. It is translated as CASSQVGLAGLTGELFF.

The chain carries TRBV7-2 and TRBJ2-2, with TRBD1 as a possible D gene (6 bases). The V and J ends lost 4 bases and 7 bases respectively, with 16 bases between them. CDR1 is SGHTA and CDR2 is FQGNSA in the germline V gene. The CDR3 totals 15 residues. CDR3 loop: CASSSKDRFNGELFF. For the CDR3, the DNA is TGTGCCAGCAGCTCAAAAGACAGGTTTAACGGGGAGCTGTTTTTT.

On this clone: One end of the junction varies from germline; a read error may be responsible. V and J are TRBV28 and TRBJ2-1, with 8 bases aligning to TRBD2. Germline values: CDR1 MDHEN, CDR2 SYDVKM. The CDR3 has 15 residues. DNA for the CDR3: TGTGCCAGCAGTTTTACTAGCGGCTATTACAGTGAGCAGTTCTTC. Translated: CASSFTSGYYSEQFF.

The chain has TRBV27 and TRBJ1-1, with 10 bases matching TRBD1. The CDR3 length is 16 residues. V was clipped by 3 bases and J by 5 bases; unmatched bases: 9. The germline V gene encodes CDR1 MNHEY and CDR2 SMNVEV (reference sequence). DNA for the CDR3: TGTGCCAGCAGTTTTTTGGGACAGGGGAACGGGACTGAAGCTTTCTTT. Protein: CASSFLGQGNGTEAFF.

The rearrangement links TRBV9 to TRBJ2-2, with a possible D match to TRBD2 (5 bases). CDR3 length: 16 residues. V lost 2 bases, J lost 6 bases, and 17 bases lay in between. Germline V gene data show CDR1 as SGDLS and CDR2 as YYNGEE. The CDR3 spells CASSVGVAAGAGELFF. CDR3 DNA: TGTGCCAGCAGCGTCGGGGTTGCAGCCGGAGCCGGGGAGCTGTTTTTT.